The next 29 T cell receptor beta chains were all read from a single sample in a study of CXCR3-negative and CXCR3-positive naive CD8 T cells. UMI-labeled TRB cDNA libraries were prepared by 5' RACE. TCRdb reprocessed the 5' RACE reads and keeps a single row for each CDR3 protein, giving no DNA. The table for this sample gives more than 65,000 distinct CDR3 sequences. Specimen: naive CXCR3- CD8+ T cells from blood. Subset: CD45RO-CCR7+CD27+CD95- naive CD8+ T cells lacking CXCR3 (TNR3-). The receptors were gathered from a human donor in good health. Some clones in this sample may be carry-over from other donors' samples.

The V and J genes are TRBV5-1 and TRBJ2-1. The CDR3 length is 13 residues. Germline V lookup: CDR1 SGHRS, CDR2 YFSETQ. The CDR3: CASNRGYNNEQFF.

The V call is TRBV28, the J call TRBJ2-7; TCRdb gives TRBD1 as the D gene, but with no DNA this cannot be confirmed. Germline lookup yields CDR1 MDHEN and CDR2 SYDVKM. The length of the CDR3 is 15 residues. CDR3 sequence: CASSPVPGGNDEQYF.

The chain recombines TRBV29-1 with TRBJ2-7. The length of the CDR3 is 13 residues. CDR1 SQVTM and CDR2 ANQGSEA come from the germline V gene. The CDR3 sequence: CSVDVSDGYEQYF.

The chain is built from TRBV29-1 and TRBJ2-4; the TRBD1 assignment by TCRdb is unverifiable without DNA. Germline lookup yields CDR1 SQVTM and CDR2 ANQGSEA. The length of the CDR3 is 13 residues. The CDR3 sequence is CSVDGQDENIQYF. Variable domain in full (rest from reference TRBV29-1 and TRBJ2-4): SAVISQKPSRDICQRGTSLTIQCQVDSQVTMMFWYRQQPGQSLTLIATANQGSEATYESGFVIDKFPISRPNLTFSTLTVSNMSPEDSSIYLCSVDGQDENIQYFGAGTRLSVL.

The chain links TRBV28 to TRBJ1-6. The CDR3 spans 17 residues. CDR1 MDHEN and CDR2 SYDVKM come from the germline V gene. The CDR3 loop is CASNNRASIPNNSPLHF.

V gene TRBV7-2 combines with J gene TRBJ2-1. CDR3 length equals 15 residues. Germline loops: CDR1 SGHTA, CDR2 FQGNSA. CDR3 loop: CASSLADSTYNEQFF.

V gene TRBV7-9 combines with J gene TRBJ2-5; the D call of TRBD1 rests on TCRdb alone, since no DNA is present to check it. Germline CDR1 reads SEHNR; CDR2 reads FQNEAQ (reference sequence). The CDR3 loop spans 18 amino acids. This CDR3 is CASSGRGRIGGKVETQYF.

The chain links TRBV7-6 to TRBJ2-7; TCRdb lists TRBD2, though no DNA is available to test this call. Germline V lookup: CDR1 SGHVS, CDR2 FNYEAQ. The CDR3 is 15 residues long. The CDR3 is CASSSMGLGLYEQYF.

This chain uses TRBV19 with TRBJ1-5; lacking DNA, the TRBD1 call made by TCRdb goes unchecked. The CDR3 totals 14 residues. Per the germline V gene, CDR1 is LNHDA and CDR2 is SQIVND (reference sequence). This CDR3 is CASRSTGGGQPQHF. Looking up the rest from reference TRBV19 and TRBJ1-5 gives the full variable domain: DGGITQSPKYLFRKEGQNVTLSCEQNLNHDAMYWYRQDPGQGLRLIYYSQIVNDFQKGDIAEGYSVSREKKESFPLTVTSAQKNPTAFYLCASRSTGGGQPQHFGDGTRLSIL.

The gene calls are TRBV15 and TRBJ2-1. CDR3 length: 14 amino acids. The germline V gene has CDR1 LNHNV and CDR2 YYDKDF (reference sequence). The CDR3 sequence: CATSRDLSYNEQFF.

The chain employs TRBV6-6 and TRBJ2-7. Germline CDR1 reads MNHNY; CDR2 reads SVGAGI (reference sequence). CDR3 size: 13 residues. The CDR3 spells CASTNSLGYEQYF.

V is TRBV29-1 and J is TRBJ1-2; the TCRdb D gene call, TRBD1, has no DNA to confirm it. The germline gives CDR1 SQVTM, CDR2 ANQGSEA. The CDR3 has 13 amino acids. The CDR3: CSVGPTGGYGYTF.

V usage is TRBV13 and J usage is TRBJ2-1; TCRdb's D call of TRBD1 is untestable without DNA. CDR1 and CDR2 (germline): PRHDT, FYEKMQ (reference sequence). The CDR3 totals 16 residues. CDR3 region: CASSGRTGSSYNEQFF. The variable domain in full, completed from reference TRBV13 and TRBJ2-1, reads AAGVIQSPRHLIKEKRETATLKCYPIPRHDTVYWYQQGPGQDPQFLISFYEKMQSDKGSIPDRFSAQQFSDYHSELNMSSLELGDSALYFCASSGRTGSSYNEQFFGPGTRLTVL.

The rearrangement joins TRBV6-2 or TRBV6-3 to TRBJ2-2; TCRdb gives TRBD2 as the D gene, but with no DNA this cannot be confirmed. The CDR3 loop spans 15 amino acids. Germline CDR1 reads MNHEY; CDR2 reads SVGEGT. CDR3 loop: CASSQLSGRVWELFF.

The chain uses TRBV5-1 and TRBJ2-1; the TRBD1 assignment by TCRdb is unverifiable without DNA. CDR1 and CDR2 (germline): SGHRS, YFSETQ. The CDR3 runs to 17 residues. CDR3 sequence reads: CASSTLHRGFIYNEQFF.

The J gene is TRBJ1-1, the V gene TRBV6-5; TCRdb selects TRBD1, and the lack of DNA leaves this call unchecked. Germline CDR1 reads MNHEY; CDR2 reads SVGAGI. The CDR3 length is 13 residues. CDR3 residues: CASSLNWVAEAFF.

The chain combines TRBV7-9 with TRBJ2-5; TCRdb picks TRBD2, but there is no DNA to check that call. Germline lookup yields CDR1 SEHNR and CDR2 FQNEAQ (reference sequence). The CDR3 extends over 19 amino acids. CDR3 residues: CASSLPTISGRAPQETQYF.

The gene calls are TRBV7-6 and TRBJ1-1. This CDR3 has 13 residues. Per germline, CDR1 SGHVS and CDR2 FNYEAQ. CDR3 in amino acids: CASSPPTAAEAFF.

V and J are TRBV27 and TRBJ1-5; the TRBD1 assignment by TCRdb is unverifiable without DNA. Germline-derived CDR1 and CDR2 are MNHEY and SMNVEV (reference sequence). This CDR3 comprises 15 residues. CDR3 protein: CASGAGVRSNQPQHF.

The V and J genes are TRBV29-1 and TRBJ2-3. The CDR3 loop spans 13 amino acids. In germline, CDR1 is SQVTM, CDR2 ANQGSEA. CDR3 region: CSVDGYSTDTQYF.

The chain links TRBV29-1 to TRBJ1-1. Looked up from germline, CDR1 is SQVTM and CDR2 is ANQGSEA. CDR3 length: 12 amino acids. The CDR3 protein is CSVDARRDEAFF.

V usage is TRBV28 and J usage is TRBJ2-2. From germline, CDR1 is MDHEN and CDR2 SYDVKM. This CDR3 comprises 15 residues. The CDR3 region is CASSFLIMESGELFF.

The chain's CDR3 is CSASFPGTTPGEAFF. This rearrangement joins TRBV20-1 to TRBJ1-1; TCRdb gives TRBD1 as the D gene, but with no DNA this cannot be confirmed. Per germline, CDR1 DFQATT and CDR2 SNEGSKA (reference sequence). The CDR3 spans 15 residues.

This sequence joins TRBV6-5 and TRBJ2-5. The CDR3 is 13 amino acids. CDR1 and CDR2 from the germline V gene are MNHEY and SVGAGI. This chain's CDR3 is CASSDKYQETQYF.

The chain joins TRBV25-1 to TRBJ2-3; the TCRdb call, TRBD1, lacks DNA for checking. Germline CDR1 reads MGHDK; CDR2 reads SYGVNS. This CDR3 is 16 amino acids long. CDR3 sequence reads: CASSPSGGYSTDTQYF.

The chain has TRBV6-6 and TRBJ2-7. The CDR3 is made up of 13 amino acids. Germline lookup yields CDR1 MNHNY and CDR2 SVGAGI (reference sequence). This CDR3 is CASSSLNSDEQYF.

The V and J genes are TRBV2 and TRBJ1-1. The CDR3 consists of 15 residues. The V gene's germline CDR1 is SNHLY and CDR2 FYNNEI. The CDR3 here is CASRYGSIQNNEAFF. Together with reference TRBV2 and TRBJ1-1, the CDR3 gives the full variable domain: EPEVTQTPSHQVTQMGQEVILRCVPISNHLYFYWYRQILGQKVEFLVSFYNNEISEKSEIFDDQFSVERPDGSNFTLKIRSTKLEDSAMYFCASRYGSIQNNEAFFGQGTRLTVV.

The chain recombines TRBV5-1 with TRBJ2-7. The CDR3 has 16 amino acids. The germline CDR1 and CDR2 sequences are SGHRS and YFSETQ. CDR3 in amino acids: CASSFSMAGGSYEQYF.

The rearrangement links TRBV6-5 to TRBJ1-1; TCRdb names TRBD1, which stays unverified in the absence of DNA. There are 13 residues in the CDR3. From germline, CDR1 is MNHEY and CDR2 SVGAGI. The CDR3 reads CASSTLGAAEAFF.